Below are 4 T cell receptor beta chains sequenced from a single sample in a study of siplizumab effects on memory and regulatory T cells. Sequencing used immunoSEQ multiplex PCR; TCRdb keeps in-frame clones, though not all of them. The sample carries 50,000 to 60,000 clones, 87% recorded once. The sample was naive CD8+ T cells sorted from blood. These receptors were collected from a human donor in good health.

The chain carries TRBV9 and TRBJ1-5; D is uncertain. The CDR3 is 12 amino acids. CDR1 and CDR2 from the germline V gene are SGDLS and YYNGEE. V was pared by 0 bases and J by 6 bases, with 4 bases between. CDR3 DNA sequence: TGTGCCAGCAGCGTAGTGCGTCAGCCCCAGCATTTT. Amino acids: CASSVVRQPQHF.

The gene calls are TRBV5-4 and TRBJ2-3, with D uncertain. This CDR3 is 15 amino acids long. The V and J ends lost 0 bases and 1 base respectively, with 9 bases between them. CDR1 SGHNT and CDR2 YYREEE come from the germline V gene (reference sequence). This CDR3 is CASSLAPIGTDTQYF. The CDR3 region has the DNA TGTGCCAGCAGCTTGGCCCCAATCGGCACAGATACGCAGTATTTT.

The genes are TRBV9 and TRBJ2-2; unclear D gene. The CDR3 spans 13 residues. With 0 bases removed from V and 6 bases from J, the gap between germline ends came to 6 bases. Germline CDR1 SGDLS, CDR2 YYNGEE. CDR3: CASSVAPPGELFF. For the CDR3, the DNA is TGTGCCAGCAGCGTAGCACCTCCCGGGGAGCTGTTTTTT. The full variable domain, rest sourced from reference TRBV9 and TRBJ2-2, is DSGVTQTPKHLITATGQRVTLRCSPRSGDLSVYWYQQSLDQGLQFLIQYYNGEERAKGNILERFSAQQFPDLHSELNLSSLELGDSALYFCASSVAPPGELFFGEGSRLTVL.

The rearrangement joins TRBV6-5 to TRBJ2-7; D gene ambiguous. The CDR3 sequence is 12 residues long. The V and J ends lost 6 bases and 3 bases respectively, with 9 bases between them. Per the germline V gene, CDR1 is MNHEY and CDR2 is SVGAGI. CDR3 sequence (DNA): TGTGCCAGCAGACATTCTTACTACGAGCAGTACTTC. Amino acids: CASRHSYYEQYF.